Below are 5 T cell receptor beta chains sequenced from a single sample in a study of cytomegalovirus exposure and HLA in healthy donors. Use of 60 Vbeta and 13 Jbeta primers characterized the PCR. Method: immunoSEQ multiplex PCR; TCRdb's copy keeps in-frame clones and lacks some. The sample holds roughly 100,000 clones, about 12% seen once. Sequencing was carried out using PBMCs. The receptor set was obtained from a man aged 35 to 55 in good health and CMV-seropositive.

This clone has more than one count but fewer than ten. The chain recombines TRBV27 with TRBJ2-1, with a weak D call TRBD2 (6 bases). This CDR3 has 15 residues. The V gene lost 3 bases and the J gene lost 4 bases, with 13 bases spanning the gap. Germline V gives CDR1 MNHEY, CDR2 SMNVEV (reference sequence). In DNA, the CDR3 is TGTGCCAGCAGTTTGATGCGGGGCGTATACAATGAGCAGTTCTTC. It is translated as CASSLMRGVYNEQFF.

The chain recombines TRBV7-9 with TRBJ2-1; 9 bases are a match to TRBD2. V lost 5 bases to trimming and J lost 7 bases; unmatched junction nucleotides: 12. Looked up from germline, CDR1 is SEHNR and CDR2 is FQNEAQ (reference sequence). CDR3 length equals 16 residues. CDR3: CASSRYSGRVRNEQFF. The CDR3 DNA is TGTGCCAGCAGCCGCTATAGCGGGAGAGTGAGGAATGAGCAGTTCTTC.

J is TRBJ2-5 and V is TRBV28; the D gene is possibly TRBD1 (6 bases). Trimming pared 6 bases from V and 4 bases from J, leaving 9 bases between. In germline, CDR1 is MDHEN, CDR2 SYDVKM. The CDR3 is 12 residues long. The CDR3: CASRQGPETQYF. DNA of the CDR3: TGTGCCAGCAGACAGGGACCAGAGACCCAGTACTTC.

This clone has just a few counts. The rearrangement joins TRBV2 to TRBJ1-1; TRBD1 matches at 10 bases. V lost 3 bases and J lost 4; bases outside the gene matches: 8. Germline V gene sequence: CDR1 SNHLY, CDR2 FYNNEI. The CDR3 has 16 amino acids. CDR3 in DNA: TGTGCCAGCAGTGAGGGACAGGGGTACATGGGCACTGAAGCTTTCTTT. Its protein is CASSEGQGYMGTEAFF.

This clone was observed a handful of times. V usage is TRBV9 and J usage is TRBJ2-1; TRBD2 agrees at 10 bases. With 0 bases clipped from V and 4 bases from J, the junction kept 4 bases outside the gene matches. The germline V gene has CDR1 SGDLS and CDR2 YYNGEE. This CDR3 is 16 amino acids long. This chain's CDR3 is CASSVEGLAVYNEQFF. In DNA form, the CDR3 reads TGTGCCAGCAGCGTAGAAGGACTAGCGGTTTACAATGAGCAGTTCTTC.